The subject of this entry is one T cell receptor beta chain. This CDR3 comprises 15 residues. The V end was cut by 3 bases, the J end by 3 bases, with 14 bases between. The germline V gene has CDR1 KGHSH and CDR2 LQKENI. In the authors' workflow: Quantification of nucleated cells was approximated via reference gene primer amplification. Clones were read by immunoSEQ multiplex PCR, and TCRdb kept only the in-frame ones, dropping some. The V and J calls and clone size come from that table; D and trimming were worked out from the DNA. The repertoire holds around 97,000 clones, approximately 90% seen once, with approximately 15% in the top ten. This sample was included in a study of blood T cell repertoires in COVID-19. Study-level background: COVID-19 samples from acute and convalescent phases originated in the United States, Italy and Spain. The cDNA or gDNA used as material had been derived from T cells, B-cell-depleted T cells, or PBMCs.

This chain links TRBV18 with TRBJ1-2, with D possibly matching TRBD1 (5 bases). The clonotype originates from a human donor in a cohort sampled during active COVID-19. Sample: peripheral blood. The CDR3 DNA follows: TGTGCCAGCTCACCTAAGACAGTGGGCCACTATGGCTACACCTTC. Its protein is CASSPKTVGHYGYTF.